This T cell receptor (beta chain) was recovered during a study of post-analysis software for immune sequencing data (dated by TCRdb to the mid-2010s). Describing the broader study: Relapsing-remitting, secondary progressive and progressive-relapsing multiple sclerosis were recorded as disease courses, and subtype annotation was lacking for some patients. A subset of samples was prepared in parallel using single-end sample barcoding, then pooled and co-amplified after Illumina adapter ligation. The multiple sclerosis patient repertoires were compared with roughly twelve previously published healthy control repertoires from donors aged 6 to 25 years.

To demonstrate the VDJtools post-analysis software, TCR beta repertoires were profiled from the peripheral blood of some 12 young patients with multiple sclerosis. The multiple sclerosis patients were children and adolescents ranging in age from roughly 6 to 16 years. A note on this clonotype: Its antigen remains undetermined. Qualities for individual bases were not recorded, and no much larger clone is one base off.

What the authors observed across the whole study: Significantly lower normalized Chao1 diversity was found in multiple sclerosis patients than in controls, suggesting substantial peripheral T-cell clonal expansion. When samples were clustered directly using the F measure, samples prepared in the same batch co-clustered strongly, which prompted a batch-effect correction. Significantly higher frequencies in patients than in controls were found for about 5 TRBV segments, including TRBV5-6, TRBV5-1 and TRBV20-1. The control group was slightly older than the multiple sclerosis patient group.

The library came from PCR. The sequencer listed for this sample is Illumina HiSeq 2500. To reduce PCR and sequencing biases, unique molecular identifiers were built into the TCR beta cDNA libraries. Every 1 to 10 million input T cells yielded some 500,000 cDNA molecules, meaning each molecule approximated one T cell. Patient libraries were prepared and sequenced with the same protocol used for the earlier healthy control dataset. Samples belonging to the same batch were prepared together, multiplexed and sequenced on a shared HiSeq lane. In the original analysis: Raw barcoded reads were processed with MIGEC, and single-read molecular identifier groups were discarded before consensus assembly and CDR3 extraction. Clonotype tables were post-analysed with VDJtools, normalizing diversity by down-sampling all datasets to the smallest sample size. In repertoire overlap clustering, CDR3 amino acid sequences, but not nucleotide sequences, were matched to correct batch-related cross-sample contamination. TCRdb passed the public sequencing reads through fastp at Q25 and MiXCR, retaining productive beta sequences. Rows with one shared CDR3 protein collapse into an entry with the most common genes and DNA. TCRdb, rather than the study authors, made the V and J calls. Across this sample there are approximately 770,000 distinct CDR3 sequences, with roughly 46% seen only once. Of the sample, 4% to 5% is held by the ten largest clones.

CDR1 SGHVS and CDR2 FQNEAQ were looked up in the germline V gene. Including cysteine and phenylalanine, the CDR3 has 14 amino acids. Only the CDR3 portion is preserved as DNA: 42 bases, with reading frame beginning at the first base. A distance of 14 bases separates the germline ends of V and J, which lose 4 bases and 5 bases respectively. The material sequenced was blood. The receptor's source is a girl aged 10-17 years with multiple sclerosis. The chain is assembled from TRBV7-8 and TRBJ2-5; TRBD2 is possibly the D segment (6 matching bases). The CDR3 is CASSSSRGWETQYF. In nucleotides, the sequence is TGTGCCAGCAGCTCTTCGCGGGGTTGGGAGACCCAGTACTTC.